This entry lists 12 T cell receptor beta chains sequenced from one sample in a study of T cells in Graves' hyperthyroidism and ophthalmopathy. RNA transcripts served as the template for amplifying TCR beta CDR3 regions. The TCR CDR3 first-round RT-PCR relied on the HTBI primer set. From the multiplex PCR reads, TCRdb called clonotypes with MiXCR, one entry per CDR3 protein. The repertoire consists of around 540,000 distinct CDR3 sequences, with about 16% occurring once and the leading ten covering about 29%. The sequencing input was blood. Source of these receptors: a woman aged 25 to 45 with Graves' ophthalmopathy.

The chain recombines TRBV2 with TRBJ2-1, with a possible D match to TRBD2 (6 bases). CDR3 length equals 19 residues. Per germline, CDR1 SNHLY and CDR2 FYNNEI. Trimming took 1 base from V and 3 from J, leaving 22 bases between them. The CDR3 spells CASSEDPGSRGFGYNEQFF. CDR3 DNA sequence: TGTGCCAGCAGTGAAGATCCGGGGAGCCGGGGGTTCGGCTACAATGAGCAGTTCTTC. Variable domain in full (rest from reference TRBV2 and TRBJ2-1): EPEVTQTPSHQVTQMGQEVILRCVPISNHLYFYWYRQILGQKVEFLVSFYNNEISEKSEIFDDQFSVERPDGSNFTLKIRSTKLEDSAMYFCASSEDPGSRGFGYNEQFFGPGTRLTVL.

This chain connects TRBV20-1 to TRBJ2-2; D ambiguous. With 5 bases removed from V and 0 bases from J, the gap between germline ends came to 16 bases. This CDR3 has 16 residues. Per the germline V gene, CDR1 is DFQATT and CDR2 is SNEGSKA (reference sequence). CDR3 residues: CSALPLRSTNTGELFF. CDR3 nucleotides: TGCAGTGCTCTCCCCCTTAGGTCCACGAACACCGGGGAGCTGTTTTTT.

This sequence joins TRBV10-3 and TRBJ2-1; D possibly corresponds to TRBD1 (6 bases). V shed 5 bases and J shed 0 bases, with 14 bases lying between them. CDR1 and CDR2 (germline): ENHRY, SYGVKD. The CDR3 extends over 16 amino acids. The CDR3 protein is CAISTLQGRSYNEQFF. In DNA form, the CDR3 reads TGTGCCATCAGTACCTTACAGGGACGCTCCTACAATGAGCAGTTCTTC.

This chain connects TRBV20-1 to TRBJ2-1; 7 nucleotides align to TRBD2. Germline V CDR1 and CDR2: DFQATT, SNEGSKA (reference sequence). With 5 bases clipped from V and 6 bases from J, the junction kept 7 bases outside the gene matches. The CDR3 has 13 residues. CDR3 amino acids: CSARSGGGNEQFF. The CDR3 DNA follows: TGCAGTGCTCGCTCGGGCGGGGGCAATGAGCAGTTCTTC.

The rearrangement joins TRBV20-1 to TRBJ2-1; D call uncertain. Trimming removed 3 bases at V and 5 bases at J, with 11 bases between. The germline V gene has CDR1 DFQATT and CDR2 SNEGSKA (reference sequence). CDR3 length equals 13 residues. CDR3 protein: CSASSLPHNEQFF. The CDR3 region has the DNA TGCAGTGCTAGCTCACTACCTCACAATGAGCAGTTCTTC.

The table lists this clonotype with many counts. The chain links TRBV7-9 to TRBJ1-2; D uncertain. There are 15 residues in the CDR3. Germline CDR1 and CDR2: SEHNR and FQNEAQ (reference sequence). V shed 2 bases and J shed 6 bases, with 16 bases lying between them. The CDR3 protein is CASSLPGSGRDGYTF. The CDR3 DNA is TGTGCCAGCAGCTTACCAGGATCCGGGAGAGATGGCTACACCTTC. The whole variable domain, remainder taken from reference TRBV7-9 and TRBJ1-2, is DTGVSQNPRHKITKRGQNVTFRCDPISEHNRLYWYRQTLGQGPEFLTYFQNEAQLEKSRLLSDRFSAERPKGSFSTLEIQRTEQGDSAMYLCASSLPGSGRDGYTFGSGTRLTVV.

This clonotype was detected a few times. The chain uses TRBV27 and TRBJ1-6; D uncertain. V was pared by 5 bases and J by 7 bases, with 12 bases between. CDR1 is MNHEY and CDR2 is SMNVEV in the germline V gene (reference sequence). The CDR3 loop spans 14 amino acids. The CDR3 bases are TGTGCCAGCAGTCCTCCGGCGGGGAATTCACCCCTCCACTTT. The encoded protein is CASSPPAGNSPLHF.

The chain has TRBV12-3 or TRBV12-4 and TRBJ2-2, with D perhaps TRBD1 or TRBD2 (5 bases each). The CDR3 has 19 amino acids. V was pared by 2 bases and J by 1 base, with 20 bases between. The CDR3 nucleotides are TGTGCCAGCAGTTTATTTGGGGTTATGTGGGGGAGGAACACCGGGGAGCTGTTTTTT. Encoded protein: CASSLFGVMWGRNTGELFF.

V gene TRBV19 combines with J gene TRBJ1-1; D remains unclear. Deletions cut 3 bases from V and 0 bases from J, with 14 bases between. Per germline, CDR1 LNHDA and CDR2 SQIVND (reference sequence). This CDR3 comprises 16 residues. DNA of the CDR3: TGTGCCAGTAGTATCTCCAGCTCCCCCATGAACACTGAAGCTTTCTTT. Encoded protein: CASSISSSPMNTEAFF.

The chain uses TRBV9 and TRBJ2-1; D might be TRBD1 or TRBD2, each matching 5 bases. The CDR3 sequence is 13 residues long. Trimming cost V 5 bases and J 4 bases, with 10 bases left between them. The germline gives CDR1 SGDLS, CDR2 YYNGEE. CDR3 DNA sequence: TGTGCCAGCAGTCAGGGAGCTTACAATGAGCAGTTCTTC. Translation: CASSQGAYNEQFF.

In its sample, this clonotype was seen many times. The CDR3 DNA follows: TGTGCCAGCAGTTTAATTGGCGTGAACACCGGGGAGCTGTTTTTT. It codes for CASSLIGVNTGELFF. The J gene is TRBJ2-2, the V gene TRBV28, with D uncertain. V gave up 2 bases and J gave up 1 base, with 8 bases separating them. This CDR3 is 15 amino acids long. Germline V gene lookup returns CDR1 MDHEN and CDR2 SYDVKM. The full variable domain, with the rest looked up from reference TRBV28 and TRBJ2-2, is DVKVTQSSRYLVKRTGEKVFLECVQDMDHENMFWYRQDPGLGLRLIYFSYDVKMKEKGDIPEGYSVSREKKERFSLILESASTNQTSMYLCASSLIGVNTGELFFGEGSRLTVL.

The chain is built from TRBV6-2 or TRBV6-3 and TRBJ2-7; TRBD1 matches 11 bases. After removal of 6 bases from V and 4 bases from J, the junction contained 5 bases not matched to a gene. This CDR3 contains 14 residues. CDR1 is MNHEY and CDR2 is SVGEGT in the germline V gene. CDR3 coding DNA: TGTGCCAGCAGCCGGACAGGGGGCTTGTACGAGCAGTACTTC. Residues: CASSRTGGLYEQYF.